The sequence of this T cell receptor (beta chain) was determined in a study of cytomegalovirus exposure and HLA in healthy donors. This CDR3 is 15 amino acids long. Germline trimming cut 2 bases from V and 3 bases from J; bases unmatched to any gene: 4. CDR1 and CDR2 (germline): MNHEY, SVGAGI. This clone turned up a few times. The PCR used 60 Vbeta and 13 Jbeta primers. The table came from immunoSEQ multiplex PCR; TCRdb's copy has only in-frame clones and leaves some out. The table includes about 110,000 clones, about 77% detected once. Sequencing was performed on PBMCs. The TCR sequence derives from a woman aged 25 to 45 in good health and CMV-seropositive. The chain couples TRBV6-5 to TRBJ2-7, with 10 bases identical to TRBD2. The CDR3: CASSYTASGSYEQYF. The CDR3 DNA follows: TGTGCCAGCAGTTACACGGCTAGCGGGAGCTACGAGCAGTACTTC.